The rows below give T cell receptor beta chains drawn from one sample of a study of blood T cell repertoires in COVID-19. Profiling relied on immunoSEQ multiplex PCR, and the TCRdb table lists in-frame clones only, not all of them. The sample yields roughly 80,000 clones, 80% seen once. Input material: peripheral blood. These receptors were taken from a man aged 55 to 70 with active or convalescent COVID-19. Each CDR3 is given with its conserved first and last residue. A D gene is named only where the DNA matches it firmly. Rows give clone size only sometimes, using once, few, many, or a class for an expanded clone.

clone size	V gene	J gene	D gene	CDR3 DNA	CDR3 protein
few	TRBV4-1	TRBJ1-1	-	TGCGCCAGCAGCCAAGGCCCCTCCACAGGGATGAACACTGAAGCTTTCTTT	CASSQGPSTGMNTEAFF
-	TRBV3-1/TRBV3-2	TRBJ2-2	TRBD2	TGTGCCAGCAGCCAAGCGGGAGGGCGCGGGGAGCTGTTTTTT	CASSQAGGRGELFF
-	TRBV3-1/TRBV3-2	TRBJ2-5	-	TGTGCCAGCAGCCGGAGCGGGTCTGGGGAGACCCAGTACTTC	CASSRSGSGETQYF
-	TRBV5-4	TRBJ1-2	TRBD1	TGTGCCAGCAGCTTCCTTGGACAGGGAGTCTATGGCTACACCTTC	CASSFLGQGVYGYTF
-	TRBV7-2	TRBJ2-7	TRBD2	TGTGCCAGCAGCTTAGCCCTTTTGACTAGCAAACCCTACGAGCAGTACTTC	CASSLALLTSKPYEQYF
-	TRBV3-1/TRBV3-2	TRBJ1-1	TRBD1	TGTGCCAGCAGCCCCCTGGGACAGCTGAACACTGAAGCTTTCTTT	CASSPLGQLNTEAFF
-	TRBV12-3/TRBV12-4	TRBJ2-7	-	TGTGCCAGCAGTTTAATATCCCACGAGCAGTACTTC	CASSLISHEQYF
-	TRBV9	TRBJ2-5	TRBD1	TGTGCCAGCAGCGCACAGGGGAGTCTAGAGACCCAGTACTTC	CASSAQGSLETQYF
few	TRBV6-2/TRBV6-3	TRBJ1-5	-	TGTGCCAGCAGCCCTACATCGGGGGGGGCGAATCAGCCCCAGCATTTT	CASSPTSGGANQPQHF
-	TRBV4-2	TRBJ1-1	TRBD1	TGTGCCAGCAGCCAAGACCCAGGGACAGGGAGAGGGACTGAAGCTTTCTTT	CASSQDPGTGRGTEAFF
-	TRBV4-2	TRBJ2-5	-	TGTGCCAGCAGCCAAGGGAGGGACGTGGAGACCCAGTACTTC	CASSQGRDVETQYF
-	TRBV5-1	TRBJ1-1	-	TGCGCCAGCAGCTTGGGGGGGACAATCCAGGTCGCCACTGAAGCTTTCTTT	CASSLGGTIQVATEAFF
-	TRBV5-6	TRBJ1-6	-	TGTGCCAGCAGCTTAGGGGTACCTAATTCACCCCTCCACTTT	CASSLGVPNSPLHF
few	TRBV27	TRBJ1-2	-	TGTGCCAGCAGCCACCCGGGAGGGAGCTATGGCTACACCTTC	CASSHPGGSYGYTF
-	TRBV9	TRBJ2-3	-	TGTGCCAGCAGCGGTAGCGGAGATACGCAGTATTTT	CASSGSGDTQYF
-	TRBV4-3	TRBJ2-7	-	TGCGCCTCCCAAGGACAGTTAAGCTCCTACGAGCAGTACTTC	CASQGQLSSYEQYF
-	TRBV3-1/TRBV3-2	TRBJ2-6	TRBD1	TGTGCCAGCACCATGAGGACCGGGACAGGGGTCTCTGGGGCCAACGTCCTGACTTTC	CASTMRTGTGVSGANVLTF
-	TRBV7-2	TRBJ2-3	TRBD1	TGTGCCAGCAGCATCGACAGGGGGCAAACAGATACGCAGTATTTT	CASSIDRGQTDTQYF
-	TRBV6-2/TRBV6-3	TRBJ2-3	TRBD1	TGTGCCAGCAGCCGCAGGGGGTTTGGCACAGATACGCAGTATTTT	CASSRRGFGTDTQYF
-	TRBV5-6	TRBJ2-2	-	TGTGCCAGCAGCTTGCAGGGGTGGGCGAACACCGGGGAGCTGTTTTTT	CASSLQGWANTGELFF
-	TRBV6-5	TRBJ1-2	TRBD1	TGTGCCAGCAGCCGTGGACAGGGTGCCCATGGCTACACCTTC	CASSRGQGAHGYTF
few	TRBV5-4	TRBJ2-7	-	TGTGCCAGCAGCTTGGTTCGGTCCTACGAGCAGTACTTC	CASSLVRSYEQYF